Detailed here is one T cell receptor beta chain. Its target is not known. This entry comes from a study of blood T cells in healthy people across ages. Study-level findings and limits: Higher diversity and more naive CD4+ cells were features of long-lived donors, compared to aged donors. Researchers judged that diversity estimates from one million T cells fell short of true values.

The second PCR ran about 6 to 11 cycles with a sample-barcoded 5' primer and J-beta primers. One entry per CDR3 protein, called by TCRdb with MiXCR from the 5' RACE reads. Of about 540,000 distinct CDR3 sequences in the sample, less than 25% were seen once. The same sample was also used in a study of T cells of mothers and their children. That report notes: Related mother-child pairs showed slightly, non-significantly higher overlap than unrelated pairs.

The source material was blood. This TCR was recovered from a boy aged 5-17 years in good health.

The DNA for the CDR3 is TGTGCCATCAGAAGGGGTTTCGATGAAAAACTGTTTTTT. This codes for CAIRRGFDEKLFF. The J gene is TRBJ1-4, the V gene TRBV10-3; perhaps TRBD1 as D (5 bases). Trimming took 6 bases from V and 6 from J, leaving 11 bases between them. CDR1 ENHRY and CDR2 SYGVKD come from the germline V gene. The length of the CDR3 is 13 residues.